These T cell receptor beta chains were read from a single sample in a study of beta chain features in type 1 diabetes. The repertoire was sequenced with immunoSEQ multiplex PCR; TCRdb's copy has only in-frame clones and lacks some. This repertoire shows about 260,000 clones, around 21% found once; its top ten account for less than 0.035%. Sequencing input: naive CD4+ T cells from blood. Source of these receptors: a woman between 40 and 55 years old with type 1 diabetes. Both conserved end residues are part of each CDR3. D genes are given only for firm matches. Rows may omit the clone size; those that give it use once, few, many or a size class.

D	V	J	size	DNA	CDR3
TRBD1	TRBV7-9	TRBJ2-7	few	TGTGCCAGCAGCGGGACAGGGACAACCTACGAGCAGTACTTC	CASSGTGTTYEQYF
NA	TRBV29-1	TRBJ2-1	few	TGCAGCGTTGTTGGGGCGTTCTCCTACAATGAGCAGTTCTTC	CSVVGAFSYNEQFF
NA	TRBV7-2	TRBJ1-6	few	TGTGCCAGCAGCTTAGCGCGGGCAGACAATAATTCACCCCTCCACTTT	CASSLARADNNSPLHF
TRBD2	TRBV11-2	TRBJ2-1	NA	TGTGCCAGCAGCCGTTGGGAGGGCAAACCCCCCACCTACAATGAGCAGTTCTTC	CASSRWEGKPPTYNEQFF
NA	TRBV6-1	TRBJ2-7	NA	TGTGCCAGCACTCGCTTGGGGAGCTCCTACGAGCAGTACTTC	CASTRLGSSYEQYF
TRBD1	TRBV30	TRBJ2-7	NA	TGTGCCTGGAGTGGGGACAGGGGTTACGAGCAGTACTTC	CAWSGDRGYEQYF
TRBD1	TRBV29-1	TRBJ2-5	NA	TGCAGCGTGGGCCGGGACAGGGTCCAAGAGACCCAGTACTTC	CSVGRDRVQETQYF
TRBD1	TRBV9	TRBJ1-1	NA	TGTGCCAGCAGCGTTGGGGACAGGGCGTATTTCACTGAAGCTTTCTTT	CASSVGDRAYFTEAFF
NA	TRBV4-3	TRBJ2-7	NA	TGCGCCAGCAGCCATTTTGGTCTGCCCAGGAACGAGCAGTACTTC	CASSHFGLPRNEQYF
NA	TRBV21-1	TRBJ2-1	NA	TGTGCCAGCAGCAAAGGAGGGCAGGGGGCATACAATGAGCAGTTCTTC	CASSKGGQGAYNEQFF
NA	TRBV4-3	TRBJ2-6	NA	TGCGCCAGCAGCCAAGATCTATCCAGGGCGCTGGGGGCCAACGTCCTGACTTTC	CASSQDLSRALGANVLTF
NA	TRBV7-6	TRBJ1-2	NA	TGTGCCAGCAGCTTAGGGGCCGGCTATGGCTACACCTTC	CASSLGAGYGYTF
TRBD1	TRBV7-2	TRBJ2-7	NA	TGTGCCAGCAGCTCGGCCGGGACAGCCGATTACGAGCAGTACTTC	CASSSAGTADYEQYF
TRBD1	TRBV7-3	TRBJ1-1	few	TGTGCCAGCAGCCCGCAGACAGGGGGATTGACTGAAGCTTTCTTT	CASSPQTGGLTEAFF
NA	TRBV6-1	TRBJ2-7	NA	TGTGCCAGCGAGGGTACCAGCAACGCCTACGAGCAGTACTTC	CASEGTSNAYEQYF
TRBD1	TRBV7-9	TRBJ1-4	few	TGTGCCAGCAGCCCCCGACAGGGACCCGCAACTAATGAAAAACTGTTTTTT	CASSPRQGPATNEKLFF
TRBD1	TRBV2	TRBJ1-1	few	TGTGCCAGCCTTCTCCAGGGGGGTAGCACTGAAGCTTTCTTT	CASLLQGGSTEAFF
NA	TRBV12-5	TRBJ2-1	few	TGTGCTAGTGGTCTCGACAATGAGCAGTTCTTC	CASGLDNEQFF
NA	TRBV4-3	TRBJ1-1	few	TGCGCCAGCAGCCAAGGAGGCGGCAGGGTGGGAAGCACTGAAGCTTTCTTT	CASSQGGGRVGSTEAFF
TRBD1	TRBV6-6	TRBJ1-2	NA	TGTGCCAGCAGTGATACCGGGACAGGAGTGCACGGCTACACCTTC	CASSDTGTGVHGYTF
TRBD2	TRBV7-2	TRBJ2-1	NA	TGTGCCTCCTCGGACCGCGGGGGCAATGAGCAGTTCTTC	CASSDRGGNEQFF
NA	TRBV7-9	TRBJ1-1	NA	TGTGCCAGCAGCGGTAACAGGGACGACAACACTGAAGCTTTCTTT	CASSGNRDDNTEAFF
NA	TRBV4-3	TRBJ2-3	NA	TGCGCCAGCAGCCGACTACAGGGGGGGACAGATACGCAGTATTTT	CASSRLQGGTDTQYF
TRBD1	TRBV29-1	TRBJ2-1	few	TGCAGCGGACGGCAGGGGGCCAATGAGCAGTTCTTC	CSGRQGANEQFF
NA	TRBV29-1	TRBJ1-1	NA	TGCAGCGTTCCTTCAGGGAAGAATTTAATGAACACTGAAGCTTTCTTT	CSVPSGKNLMNTEAFF
TRBD1	TRBV7-2	TRBJ1-2	NA	TGTGCCAGCAGCAGTCAGGGACAGGATGGCTACACCTTC	CASSSQGQDGYTF
NA	TRBV9	TRBJ1-3	NA	TGTGCCAGCAGCCGAGATCCCTCCTCTGGAAACACCATATATTTT	CASSRDPSSGNTIYF
TRBD1	TRBV5-4	TRBJ1-1	NA	TGTGCCAGCACCCAATACGGCAGGGGGCGAGAAGCTTTCTTT	CASTQYGRGREAFF
NA	TRBV4-1	TRBJ2-1	few	TGCGCCAGCAGCCACAGGGGGGCCTCCAATGAGCAGTTCTTC	CASSHRGASNEQFF
TRBD2	TRBV7-9	TRBJ2-1	few	TGTGCCAGCAGCCCACGGACCGGGAGGAGCTCCTACAATGAGCAGTTCTTC	CASSPRTGRSSYNEQFF
TRBD1	TRBV13	TRBJ1-3	NA	TGTGCCAGCAGCGCCCGGACAGGGGGTTTAGGTCCTGGAAACACCATATATTTT	CASSARTGGLGPGNTIYF
TRBD1	TRBV7-9	TRBJ2-3	NA	TGTGCCAGCAGCATTTCGACAGGGGCAGATACGCAGTATTTT	CASSISTGADTQYF
TRBD1	TRBV9	TRBJ1-2	NA	TGTGCCAGCAGCCCCGACAGGGCTAACTATGGCTACACCTTC	CASSPDRANYGYTF
TRBD1	TRBV15	TRBJ2-2	NA	TGTGCCACCAGCAGGGACAGGGGGGCGGAGGAGCTGTTTTTT	CATSRDRGAEELFF
TRBD1	TRBV7-9	TRBJ2-3	few	TGTGCCAGCAGCCCTCACTGGGCAGGGGGCCTCGGGCTAGATACGCAGTATTTT	CASSPHWAGGLGLDTQYF
NA	TRBV29-1	TRBJ2-7	NA	TGCAGCGTCGGAGCCGGGACAAGCGACTACGAGCAGTACTTC	CSVGAGTSDYEQYF
NA	TRBV28	TRBJ1-4	NA	TGTGCCAGCACGGTGTCGCAAGTAACTAATGAAAAACTGTTTTTT	CASTVSQVTNEKLFF
NA	TRBV6-6	TRBJ1-2	once	TGTGCCAGCAGTTCCCCGGGGAACTATGGCTACACCTTC	CASSSPGNYGYTF
TRBD1	TRBV18	TRBJ2-2	NA	TGTGCCAGCTCACCACCGGGACAGTCAAACACCGGGGAGCTGTTTTTT	CASSPPGQSNTGELFF
NA	TRBV5-6	TRBJ1-2	NA	TGTGCCAGCAGGCCTACAGGGTTCCATGGCTACACCTTC	CASRPTGFHGYTF
NA	TRBV6-5	TRBJ1-2	few	TGTGCCAGCACCCCAGATGTGATTAACTATGGCTACACCTTC	CASTPDVINYGYTF
NA	TRBV9	TRBJ1-4	few	TGTGCCAGCAGCCTTAGACAGGACGAAAGTGAAAAACTGTTTTTT	CASSLRQDESEKLFF
TRBD1	TRBV7-3	TRBJ1-1	NA	TGTGCCAGCAGCTTAGACAGGGAGTACACTGAAGCTTTCTTT	CASSLDREYTEAFF
NA	TRBV5-1	TRBJ2-7	NA	TGCGCCAGCAGCTTGGAGAGAGGCGGCTACGAGCAGTACTTC	CASSLERGGYEQYF
NA	TRBV7-9	TRBJ2-3	NA	TGTGCCAGCAGCTTCCCTCCCTCAGATACGCAGTATTTT	CASSFPPSDTQYF
TRBD2	TRBV30	TRBJ2-1	few	TGTGCCTGGGGACTAGCGGCCTCCTACAATGAGCAGTTCTTC	CAWGLAASYNEQFF
NA	TRBV9	TRBJ1-5	NA	TGTGCCAGCAGCGTAGCGGGGGTGGCAGGGCCACGATATGGGAGCAATCAGCCCCAGCATTTT	CASSVAGVAGPRYGSNQPQHF
NA	TRBV29-1	TRBJ1-2	few	TGCAGCGCCTCGACAGAGGAGTTATATGGCTACACCTTC	CSASTEELYGYTF